This passage covers 23 T cell receptor beta chains from one sample sequenced in a study of T cell responses to AZD1222 COVID-19 vaccine. Profiling relied on immunoSEQ multiplex PCR, and the TCRdb table lists in-frame clones only, not all of them. The sample yields more than 150,000 clones, roughly 90% seen once. Sample: peripheral blood, taken 28 days after the second AZD1222 dose. Receptors were obtained from an adult who received the AZD1222 COVID-19 vaccine.

The genes are TRBV12-3 or TRBV12-4 and TRBJ1-2; D is unresolved. The CDR3 has 13 residues. Trimming removed 2 bases from V and 8 bases from J, with 12 bases in between. The CDR3 DNA reads TGTGCCAGCAGTTTACACCCCCTTAAGGGCTACACCTTC. It translates to CASSLHPLKGYTF.

The V gene is TRBV25-1, the J gene TRBJ2-7, with D unclear. Germline V gene sequence: CDR1 MGHDK, CDR2 SYGVNS. The V gene lost 7 bases and the J gene lost 1 base, with 17 bases spanning the gap. This CDR3 has 15 amino acids. For the CDR3, the DNA is TGTGCCAGCACTACCCAATTGGGCGATTCCTACGAGCAGTACTTC. Translated: CASTTQLGDSYEQYF.

The V call is TRBV27, the J call TRBJ2-7; 9 bases agree with TRBD1. Germline V gives CDR1 MNHEY, CDR2 SMNVEV (reference sequence). CDR3 length equals 18 residues. The ends lost 4 bases at V and 3 bases at J; junction bases unmatched: 16. The CDR3 coding sequence is TGTGCCAGCAGTTGGATACCGGGACAGGGAGGAAAAGTCTACGAGCAGTACTTC. Translating gives CASSWIPGQGGKVYEQYF.

This chain links TRBV9 with TRBJ1-1, with TRBD1 identical over 11 bases. Germline-derived CDR1 and CDR2 are SGDLS and YYNGEE. V was pared by 4 bases and J by 7 bases, with 6 bases of the junction left unmatched. The CDR3 length is 14 residues. The CDR3 nucleotides read TGTGCCAGCAGCCCCGGACAGGGGGCAAGTGAAGCTTTCTTT. Residues: CASSPGQGASEAFF.

V is TRBV7-2 and J is TRBJ2-5; D unresolved. V was trimmed by 1 base and J by 5 bases, leaving 8 bases between them. CDR3 length: 13 residues. Germline assignment: CDR1 SGHTA and CDR2 FQGNSA. The CDR3 DNA reads TGTGCCAGCAGCTTAGGGAGTAGGGAGACCCAGTACTTC. Its protein product is CASSLGSRETQYF.

This rearrangement joins TRBV5-1 to TRBJ1-2, with unresolved D. CDR1 and CDR2 from the germline V gene are SGHRS and YFSETQ. CDR3 length: 16 amino acids. Trimming stripped 0 bases from V and 3 bases from J, with 15 bases between. The chain's CDR3 is CASSLADGFRDYGYTF. The CDR3 nucleotides are TGCGCCAGCAGCTTGGCAGACGGTTTTAGGGACTATGGCTACACCTTC.

In its sample, this clone was seen a few times. The chain combines TRBV19 with TRBJ1-2, with 8 nucleotides matching TRBD1. This CDR3 region has 13 residues. With V trimmed by 3 bases and J by 10 bases, 7 bases remained unmatched. Germline CDR1 and CDR2: LNHDA and SQIVND (reference sequence). The chain's CDR3 is CASSMDRDRNYTF. DNA of the CDR3: TGTGCCAGTAGTATGGATCGGGACAGGAACTACACCTTC.

This chain links TRBV19 with TRBJ1-5; 11 bases are shared with TRBD1. The germline V gene encodes CDR1 LNHDA and CDR2 SQIVND (reference sequence). The junction had 10 bases not matched to a gene; V was cut back by 6 bases and J by 3 bases. The CDR3 extends over 17 amino acids. The CDR3 spells CASRDRGRSVPNQPQHF. The CDR3 nucleotides are TGTGCCAGTAGGGACAGGGGGCGAAGTGTCCCCAATCAGCCCCAGCATTTT.

This sequence joins TRBV12-3 or TRBV12-4 and TRBJ1-5; D is unclear. This CDR3 has 12 residues. The V end was cut by 6 bases, the J end by 6 bases, with 9 bases between. The CDR3 protein is CASSLWTQPQHF. The CDR3 DNA follows: TGTGCCAGCAGCCTGTGGACTCAGCCCCAGCATTTT.

This chain connects TRBV2 to TRBJ2-5, with TRBD1 matching over 7 bases. CDR1 and CDR2 (germline): SNHLY, FYNNEI. The CDR3 extends over 12 amino acids. The V segment lost 6 bases and the J segment 4 bases; nucleotides outside the gene matches: 2. The CDR3 nucleotides read TGTGCCAGCAGGGCAGGGGGAGAGACCCAGTACTTC. Translation gives CASRAGGETQYF. Together with reference TRBV2 and TRBJ2-5, the CDR3 gives the full variable domain: EPEVTQTPSHQVTQMGQEVILRCVPISNHLYFYWYRQILGQKVEFLVSFYNNEISEKSEIFDDQFSVERPDGSNFTLKIRSTKLEDSAMYFCASRAGGETQYFGPGTRLLVL.

The J gene is TRBJ1-3, the V gene TRBV3-1 (or the pseudogene TRBV3-2), with TRBD1 matching 9 bases. V was clipped by 1 base and J by 7 bases; unmatched bases: 5. There are 15 residues in the CDR3. Germline CDR1 LGHDT, CDR2 YNNKEL (reference sequence). The CDR3 DNA reads as TGTGCCAGCAGCCAAGGGGGACAGGGAAAGAACACCATATATTTT. Translated, it gives CASSQGGQGKNTIYF.

The V and J genes are TRBV7-6 and TRBJ1-4, with 10 bases aligning to TRBD1. Germline values: CDR1 SGHVS, CDR2 FNYEAQ. The CDR3 covers 17 residues. After removal of 2 bases from V and 3 bases from J, the junction contained 6 bases not matched to a gene. DNA of the CDR3: TGTGCCAGCAGCTTAACAAGTGGGACAGGGGCTAATGAAAAACTGTTTTTT. This gives the protein CASSLTSGTGANEKLFF.

The chain combines TRBV5-1 with TRBJ1-2; D gene uncertain. The length of the CDR3 is 12 residues. Germline CDR1 is SGHRS and CDR2 is YFSETQ. Trimming pared 0 bases from V and 7 bases from J, leaving 7 bases between. CDR3 region: CASSLAAGGYTF. The CDR3 region has the DNA TGCGCCAGCAGCTTGGCCGCGGGTGGCTACACCTTC.

This chain uses TRBV5-1 with TRBJ2-1; D tentatively fits TRBD1 or TRBD2 (5 bases each). Per germline, CDR1 SGHRS and CDR2 YFSETQ. V lost 2 bases and J 5 bases, leaving 17 bases between the germline ends. This CDR3 spans 16 amino acids. CDR3 nucleotide sequence: TGCGCCAGCAGCTTCTCGAGGAGGACGACAGACAATGAGCAGTTCTTC. This encodes CASSFSRRTTDNEQFF.

This chain connects TRBV6-5 to TRBJ2-1; 7 bases agree with TRBD2. The CDR3 has 15 amino acids. Germline V CDR1 and CDR2: MNHEY, SVGAGI. The ends lost 6 bases at V and 6 bases at J; junction bases unmatched: 11. The CDR3 nucleotides are TGTGCCAGCAGCTCCCCTACCGGGGGGTTCAATGAGCAGTTCTTC. Translated: CASSSPTGGFNEQFF.

The CDR3 protein is CASSLPGGQETQYF. Written as DNA, the CDR3 is TGTGCCAGCAGCTTACCAGGTGGACAAGAGACCCAGTACTTC. This rearrangement joins TRBV7-9 to TRBJ2-5; no definite D call. V shed 2 bases and J shed 2 bases, with 9 bases lying between them. Germline CDR1 SEHNR, CDR2 FQNEAQ (reference sequence). The CDR3 is 14 residues long.

The chain links TRBV19 to TRBJ1-2; D call uncertain. The germline CDR1 and CDR2 sequences are LNHDA and SQIVND (reference sequence). The CDR3 consists of 11 residues. Trimming took 11 bases from V and 5 from J, leaving 12 bases between them. The CDR3 here is CAGWAGYGYTF. The CDR3 nucleotides are TGTGCCGGGTGGGCCGGGTATGGCTACACCTTC.

The V call is TRBV10-3, the J call TRBJ1-2; no clear D. Trimming removed 2 bases from V and 5 bases from J, with 9 bases in between. Germline loops: CDR1 ENHRY, CDR2 SYGVKD. The CDR3 has 13 amino acids. The CDR3: CAISEVVEYGYTF. For the CDR3, the DNA is TGTGCCATCAGTGAGGTGGTGGAGTATGGCTACACCTTC.

V and J are TRBV7-3 and TRBJ2-1, with a tentative D call TRBD1 (5 bases). Trimming pared 5 bases from V and 2 bases from J, leaving 10 bases between. CDR3 size: 14 residues. Germline-derived CDR1 and CDR2 are SGHTA and FQGTGA. The CDR3 reads CASSPTGAYNEQFF. CDR3 coding DNA: TGTGCCAGCAGCCCCACAGGAGCCTACAATGAGCAGTTCTTC.

The chain links TRBV11-2 to TRBJ1-5; maybe TRBD1 (6 bases). Trimming left V 0 bases short and J 7 bases short, with 10 bases between. The CDR3 length is 14 residues. Germline CDR1 reads SGHAT; CDR2 reads FQNNGV. In nucleotides, the CDR3 is TGTGCCAGCAGCTTAGACAGGGGTGGGCAGCCCCAGCATTTT. Residues: CASSLDRGGQPQHF.

This sequence joins TRBV19 and TRBJ1-1; no clear D. Germline loops: CDR1 LNHDA, CDR2 SQIVND (reference sequence). This CDR3 is 14 amino acids long. V lost 6 bases and J 6 bases, leaving 17 bases between the germline ends. The CDR3 DNA sequence: TGTGCCAGTAGCCTTAGGTCCCCAAGTGCTGAAGCTTTCTTT. Translation: CASSLRSPSAEAFF.

This clone was found a few times. The chain employs TRBV4-2 and TRBJ1-2, with D unclear. Trimming stripped 1 base from V and 6 bases from J, with 12 bases between. Per germline, CDR1 LGHNA and CDR2 YNFKEQ. This CDR3 has 14 amino acids. CDR3 bases: TGTGCCAGCAGCCAAGCAGCCCAGAATGATGGCTACACCTTC. This sequence encodes CASSQAAQNDGYTF.

The chain uses TRBV5-1 and TRBJ1-4; D ambiguous. The germline V and J ends were trimmed by 2 bases and 3 bases, with 23 bases remaining between them. Germline-derived CDR1 and CDR2 are SGHRS and YFSETQ. The CDR3 is 19 residues long. The CDR3 sequence is CASSLGRGEVLQANEKLFF. For the CDR3, the DNA is TGCGCCAGCAGCTTAGGACGGGGAGAGGTTCTGCAAGCTAATGAAAAACTGTTTTTT.